This T cell receptor (beta chain) was recorded in a study of cytomegalovirus exposure and HLA in healthy donors. The germline V gene encodes CDR1 GTSNPN and CDR2 SVGIG (reference sequence). J was trimmed by 3 bases and V by 2 bases; bases with no gene match: 4. The CDR3 is 14 amino acids. Both 60 Vbeta primers and 13 Jbeta primers went into the PCR. The protocol was immunoSEQ multiplex PCR, while the TCRdb copy is restricted to in-frame clones and leaves out a portion. Of under 150,000 clones listed, 83% are singletons. Sequencing was performed on PBMCs. The TCR comes from a girl aged 2-10 years in good health and CMV-seronegative. The chain employs TRBV30 and TRBJ2-7; 10 bases map to TRBD2. The DNA for the CDR3 is TGTGCCTGGAGTCTAGCGGGGGTAGGCTACGAGCAGTACTTC. Translated: CAWSLAGVGYEQYF. The whole variable domain, filled in from reference TRBV30 and TRBJ2-7, reads SQTIHQWPATLVQPVGSPLSLECTVEGTSNPNLYWYRQAAGRGLQLLFYSVGIGQISSEVPQNLSASRPQDRQFILSSKKLLLSDSGFYLCAWSLAGVGYEQYFGPGTRLTVT.